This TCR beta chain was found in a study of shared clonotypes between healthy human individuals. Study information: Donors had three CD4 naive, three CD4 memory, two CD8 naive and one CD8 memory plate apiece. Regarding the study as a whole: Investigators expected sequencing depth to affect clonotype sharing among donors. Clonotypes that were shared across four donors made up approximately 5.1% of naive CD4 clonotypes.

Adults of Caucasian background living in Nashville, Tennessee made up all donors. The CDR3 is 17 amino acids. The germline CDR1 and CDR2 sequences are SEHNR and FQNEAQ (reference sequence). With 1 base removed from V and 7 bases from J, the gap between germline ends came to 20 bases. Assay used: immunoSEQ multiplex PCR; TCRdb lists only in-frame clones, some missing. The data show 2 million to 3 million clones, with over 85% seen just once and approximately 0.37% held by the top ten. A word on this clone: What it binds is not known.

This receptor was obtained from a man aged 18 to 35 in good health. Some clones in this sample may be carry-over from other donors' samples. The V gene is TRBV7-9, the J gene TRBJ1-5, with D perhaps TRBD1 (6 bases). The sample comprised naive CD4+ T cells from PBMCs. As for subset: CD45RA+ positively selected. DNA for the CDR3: TGTGCCAGCAGCTTAGTGGGGGGCGCGATCAGCGGGCAGCCCCAGCATTTT. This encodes CASSLVGGAISGQPQHF.